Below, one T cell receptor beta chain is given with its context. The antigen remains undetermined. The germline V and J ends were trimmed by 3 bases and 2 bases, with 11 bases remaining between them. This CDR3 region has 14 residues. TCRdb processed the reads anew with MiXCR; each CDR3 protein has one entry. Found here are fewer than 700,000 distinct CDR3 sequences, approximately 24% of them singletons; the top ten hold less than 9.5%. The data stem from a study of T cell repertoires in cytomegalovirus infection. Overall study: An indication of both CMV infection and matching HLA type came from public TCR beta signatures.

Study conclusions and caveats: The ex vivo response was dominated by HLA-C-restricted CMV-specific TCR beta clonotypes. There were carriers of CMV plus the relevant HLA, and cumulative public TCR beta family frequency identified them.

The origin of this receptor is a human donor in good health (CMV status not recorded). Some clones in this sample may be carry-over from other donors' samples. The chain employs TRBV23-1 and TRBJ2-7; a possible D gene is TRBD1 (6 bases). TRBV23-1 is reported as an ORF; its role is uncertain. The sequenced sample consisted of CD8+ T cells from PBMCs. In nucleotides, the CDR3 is TGCGCCAGCAGTCACCCGGGACAAGCCTACGAGCAGTACGTC. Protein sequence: CASSHPGQAYEQYV.